This TCR beta chain originates from a study of cytomegalovirus exposure and HLA in healthy donors. On the study more broadly: In a previous analysis, 117 million unique TCR beta sequences were found from 150 million to 200 million T cells.

The primer mix had 60 Vbeta and 13 Jbeta primers. Sequenced by immunoSEQ multiplex PCR; TCRdb stores in-frame clones only, minus some. The table lists about 210,000 clones, 75% to 80% of them singletons. Germline V gene sequence: CDR1 SGDLS, CDR2 YYNGEE. The V gene end was trimmed by 2 bases and the J gene end by 6 bases; junction bases not matched to a gene: 7. The CDR3 has 15 residues. The chain joins TRBV9 to TRBJ2-1, with 8 bases lining up with TRBD2. The specimen was PBMCs. This clonotype was sampled from a male donor in good health and CMV-seronegative. CDR3 DNA sequence: TGTGCCAGCAGCGTCCTCCTAGCGGGTGGCAATGAGCAGTTCTTC. This gives the protein CASSVLLAGGNEQFF.